Given below is one T cell receptor (beta chain) in context. This sample is drawn from a study of shared clonotypes between healthy human individuals. Germline V gene data show CDR1 as MDHEN and CDR2 as SYDVKM. This CDR3 comprises 14 residues. The V and J ends lost 7 bases and 5 bases, in that order; junction bases with no gene match: 11. Replicate PCRs run on sorted subsets employed roughly 190 ng DNA, some 33,000 T cell genomes. Some clones are missing from TCRdb's copy, which holds only in-frame ones; the method was immunoSEQ multiplex PCR. Altogether 2 million to 2.5 million clones are present, more than 85% being singletons, with the ten largest covering 0.35% to 0.5%.

The genes are TRBV28 and TRBJ2-7; 7 bases line up with TRBD1. Source material: naive CD4+ T cells from PBMCs. The subset here: CD45RA+ positively selected. The clonotype originates from a man aged 18-30 years in good health. Some clones in this sample may be carry-over from other donors' samples. The DNA of the CDR3 is TGTGCCAGCAAACCGACAGGGTCGTATCACGAGCAGTACTTC. This sequence encodes CASKPTGSYHEQYF.